These T cell receptor beta chains were read from a single sample in a study of cytomegalovirus exposure and HLA in healthy donors. Here immunoSEQ multiplex PCR was the method, and the copy in TCRdb shows in-frame clones only, minus some. Of roughly 200,000 clones listed, roughly three quarters are singletons. Sequenced sample: PBMCs. These TCRs come from a man between 45 and 60 years old in good health and CMV-seronegative. Each CDR3 is given with its conserved first and last residue. The D gene is left open where the match is weak. Size is stated for part of the rows, as once, few or many counts, or as a class when the clone is expanded.

size	D	V	J	CDR3	DNA
few	-	TRBV11-2	TRBJ1-4	CASSLQAASTNEKLFF	TGTGCCAGCAGCCTACAGGCGGCATCAACTAATGAAAAACTGTTTTTT
-	TRBD2	TRBV6-4	TRBJ2-1	CASSAGTSGYNEQFF	TGTGCCAGCAGTGCCGGGACTAGCGGCTACAATGAGCAGTTCTTC
-	TRBD2	TRBV25-1	TRBJ2-5	CASSEARTSQETQYF	TGTGCCAGCAGTGAGGCCCGGACTAGCCAAGAGACCCAGTACTTC
-	TRBD1	TRBV19	TRBJ2-1	CASSIENRGPPNEQFF	TGTGCCAGTAGTATAGAAAACAGGGGTCCCCCGAATGAGCAGTTCTTC
-	-	TRBV2	TRBJ2-2	CASGDRNTGELFF	TGTGCCTCGGGAGATCGAAACACCGGGGAGCTGTTTTTT
few	-	TRBV7-3	TRBJ2-5	CASSLSVDQETQYF	TGTGCCAGCAGCTTATCGGTCGACCAAGAGACCCAGTACTTC
-	-	TRBV15	TRBJ2-1	CATSREGGIVNEQFF	TGTGCCACCAGCAGAGAGGGGGGAATTGTGAATGAGCAGTTCTTC
-	-	TRBV11-2	TRBJ1-4	CASSTRTPTNEKLFF	TGTGCCAGCAGCACCCGGACACCAACTAATGAAAAACTGTTTTTT
-	-	TRBV9	TRBJ2-2	CASSAPSRSGNTGELFF	TGTGCCAGCAGCGCGCCCTCCCGGTCAGGGAACACCGGGGAGCTGTTTTTT
-	TRBD1	TRBV27	TRBJ1-5	CASSSDRGGVRNQPQHF	TGTGCCAGCAGTTCGGACAGGGGAGGGGTGCGGAATCAGCCCCAGCATTTT
-	TRBD2	TRBV11-3	TRBJ2-1	CASSLDGRALNEQFF	TGTGCCAGCAGCTTAGACGGGAGGGCCCTCAATGAGCAGTTCTTC